This T cell receptor beta chain was sequenced for a study of OX40 agonist ivuxolimab in advanced cancers. In the study overall: Patients were infused with ivuxolimab every 2 weeks at 0.01 to 10 mg/kg. A male proportion of 82.7% was recorded, with mean age about 54 years and range about 23 to 80. General study results and limits: Some patients who did not respond also had low normalized T-cell clonal expansion.

To note about this clone: Its specificity is unknown.

Germline V CDR1 and CDR2: LNHDA, SQIVND (reference sequence). This CDR3 comprises 12 residues. The V end lost 4 bases, the J end lost 10 bases, and 12 bases lay between the germline ends. TCRdb's copy holds only in-frame clones and misses some; the assay was immunoSEQ multiplex PCR. The sample shows 65,000 to 95,000 clones, around 86% of them seen only once. The receptor's source is an adult with an advanced solid tumor such as melanoma, head and neck, liver or kidney cancer. The chain employs TRBV19 and TRBJ2-3, with D possibly being TRBD2 (5 bases). The starting material was CD4+ or CD8+ T cells sorted from blood, obtained in a trial of the OX40 agonist ivuxolimab. CDR3 in DNA: TGTGCCAGTAGTACCGGGGTAGTCGCGCAGTATTTT. Encoded protein: CASSTGVVAQYF.